This T cell receptor (beta chain) was profiled in a study of blood T cell repertoires in COVID-19. Adults between roughly 18 and 95 years of age took part from about two dozen US areas. Cohort 3 donors counted as recovered after two negative PCRs, clearance, or resolved symptoms. Per the germline V gene, CDR1 is LNHDA and CDR2 is SQIVND (reference sequence). There are 14 residues in the CDR3. V shed 3 bases, J shed 8 bases, and the junction held 6 bases outside the gene matches. Per the study methods: How many nucleated cells were present was estimated from reference gene primer amplification. Sequenced by immunoSEQ multiplex PCR; TCRdb stores in-frame clones only, minus some. The V and J calls and clone size were taken over from that table, and D and trimming were inferred from the DNA. The data show approximately 250,000 clones, with around 80% seen just once and about 15% held by the top ten.

The specimen sequenced was PBMCs or T cells enriched from blood (not recorded which). The chain has TRBV19 and TRBJ1-4, with 7 nucleotides matching TRBD1. The sequence came from a man aged 35 to 55 who had recovered from COVID-19. The CDR3 DNA follows: TGTGCCAGTAGTATTGAAGGGGGCGGAGAAAAACTGTTTTTT. This codes for CASSIEGGGEKLFF.